The entry below describes one TCR beta chain. What it binds is unknown. The entry originates in a study of cytomegalovirus exposure and HLA in healthy donors. Study-wide results and caveats: Most of the TCR beta V segments (in an earlier analysis) were productive either about 87% or about 30% of the time.

Amplification used 60 Vbeta primers and 13 Jbeta primers. Measured with immunoSEQ multiplex PCR; TCRdb has only the in-frame clones, and not every one. The sample lists about 140,000 clones, approximately 71% occurring once. This TCR derives from a woman in her forties or fifties in good health and CMV-seronegative. The sample taken for sequencing was PBMCs.

In nucleotides, the CDR3 is TGTGCCAGCAGCTTAGCGCAGGGATCCTATGGCTACACCTTC. Translated, it gives CASSLAQGSYGYTF. V is TRBV7-6 and J is TRBJ1-2; a weak D match, TRBD1 (5 bases). In germline, CDR1 is SGHVS, CDR2 FNYEAQ. V lost 0 bases to trimming and J lost 4 bases, with 9 bases between them. This CDR3 is built from 14 residues.